These 29 T cell receptor beta chains were all obtained from the same sample, sequenced in a study of shared T cell receptors in the human thymus (dated by TCRdb to about 2021). Library preparation employed the immunoSEQ multiplex PCR assay. In TCRdb, the immuneACCESS table is reduced to in-frame sequences with V and J assigned. These tables do not hold every clone; where another copy was compared, an unresolved V gene accounts for under half, and the others remain unexplained. The sample data list 500,000 to 550,000 clones, and around three quarters of these were observed just once. 0.013% of the sample is taken by the ten largest. In addition, the sample was reused for a study of human thymus T cells.

Sequencing used thymocytes. The receptor source for this set is a boy in the first two years of life with a congenital heart defect. Donor details come from another sample of the same person, matched by shared clones.

This clone was recorded a few times. The chain joins TRBV30 to TRBJ2-5; 9 nucleotides line up with TRBD2. Trimming removed 5 bases from V and 7 bases from J; junction bases left unmatched: 8. The germline V gene encodes CDR1 GTSNPN and CDR2 SVGIG (reference sequence). The CDR3 is made up of 13 amino acids. CDR3 DNA: TGTGCCTGGCGGACTAGCGCCCCATCGACCCAGTACTTC. Translation: CAWRTSAPSTQYF.

The chain combines TRBV19 with TRBJ2-5; 9 bases line up with TRBD2. This CDR3 spans 14 amino acids. CDR1 is LNHDA and CDR2 is SQIVND in the germline V gene (reference sequence). Unmatched junction bases numbered 5, after V lost 6 bases and J lost 3 bases. CDR3 sequence: CASRAAGGEETQYF. CDR3 nucleotides: TGTGCCAGTAGAGCGGCGGGAGGGGAAGAGACCCAGTACTTC.

J is TRBJ2-7 and V is TRBV9; D not certain. The V and J ends lost 8 bases and 6 bases respectively, with 15 bases between them. CDR1 is SGDLS, CDR2 YYNGEE, per germline. The CDR3 has 12 amino acids. CDR3 DNA: TGTGCCAGTACCTGGGCCCTCTCCGAGCAGTACTTC. The encoded protein is CASTWALSEQYF.

The chain joins TRBV4-2 to TRBJ2-5; no reliable D call. Per germline, CDR1 LGHNA and CDR2 YNFKEQ. CDR3 length: 15 residues. Trimming took 3 bases from V and 0 from J, leaving 11 bases between them. For the CDR3, the DNA is TGTGCCAGCAGCCAGCCTTCCGACTACCAAGAGACCCAGTACTTC. It translates to CASSQPSDYQETQYF.

This chain uses TRBV23-1 with TRBJ1-1; 10 nucleotides line up with TRBD1. TRBV23-1 is labeled an ORF, and its function is uncertain. Trimming removed 0 bases from V and 5 bases from J; junction bases left unmatched: 6. CDR3 length: 16 residues. In DNA, the CDR3 is TGCGCCAGCAGTCAATCGGGGACAGGGGCTAGAACTGAAGCTTTCTTT. It codes for CASSQSGTGARTEAFF.

The chain is built from TRBV5-1 and TRBJ2-2; 8 bases are a match to TRBD2. The CDR3 loop spans 16 amino acids. Germline V lookup: CDR1 SGHRS, CDR2 YFSETQ. J gave up 1 base and V 6 bases, and 8 bases lay outside the gene matches. The CDR3 is CASTPGGLVNTGELFF. CDR3 bases: TGCGCCAGCACCCCGGGGGGGCTAGTGAACACCGGGGAGCTGTTTTTT.

The rearrangement joins TRBV11-3 to TRBJ2-1; 7 nucleotides align to TRBD1. Unmatched junction bases numbered 6, after V lost 5 bases and J lost 8 bases. The CDR3 totals 13 residues. Germline-derived CDR1 and CDR2 are SGHNT and YENEEA. The CDR3: CASSPKGADEQFF. In DNA form, the CDR3 reads TGTGCCAGCAGCCCCAAGGGGGCCGATGAGCAGTTCTTC.

This clone has a handful of counts. The chain combines TRBV7-8 with TRBJ1-1, with 8 bases matching TRBD1. With V trimmed by 5 bases and J by 1 base, 3 bases remained unmatched. CDR1 is SGHVS and CDR2 is FQNEAQ in the germline V gene. There are 14 residues in the CDR3. The CDR3 DNA is TGTGCCAGCAGCCAAGACAGGGGGAACACTGAAGCTTTCTTT. Translated: CASSQDRGNTEAFF. Drawing the rest from reference TRBV7-8 and TRBJ1-1, the complete variable domain is GAGVSQSPRYKVAKRGQDVALRCDPISGHVSLFWYQQALGQGPEFLTYFQNEAQLDKSGLPSDRFFAERPEGSVSTLKIQRTQQEDSAVYLCASSQDRGNTEAFFGQGTRLTVV.

V and J are TRBV15 and TRBJ2-5, with TRBD1 as a possible D gene (5 bases). The CDR3 covers 15 residues. Germline loops: CDR1 LNHNV, CDR2 YYDKDF (reference sequence). The V end was cut by 0 bases, the J end by 1 base, with 9 bases between. The CDR3 DNA follows: TGTGCCACCAGCAGAGATAGAACAGGCCAAGAGACCCAGTACTTC. This gives the protein CATSRDRTGQETQYF.

This clone has more than one count but fewer than ten. The V gene is TRBV11-2, the J gene TRBJ2-1; weak D call: TRBD1 (5 bases). CDR3 length equals 14 residues. Between the trimmed V and J ends, which lost 1 base and 5 bases, there was a span of 9 bases. From germline, CDR1 is SGHAT and CDR2 FQNNGV. The CDR3 region is CASSLVLGDNEQFF. The CDR3, as DNA: TGTGCCAGCAGCTTAGTGCTAGGGGACAATGAGCAGTTCTTC.

V gene TRBV19 combines with J gene TRBJ1-2; D remains ambiguous. V was clipped by 5 bases and J by 6 bases, with 7 bases between them. Germline CDR1 reads LNHDA; CDR2 reads SQIVND (reference sequence). This CDR3 is built from 11 residues. Written as DNA, the CDR3 is TGTGCCAGTAGTCGAGGGAATGGCTACACCTTC. Protein sequence: CASSRGNGYTF.

This CDR3 reads CASSEREETQYF. The CDR3 nucleotides read TGTGCCAGCAGTGAAAGGGAGGAGACCCAGTACTTC. The V gene is TRBV2, the J gene TRBJ2-5; TRBD2 might be the D (5 bases). Germline V lookup: CDR1 SNHLY, CDR2 FYNNEI. Trimming removed 2 bases from V and 5 bases from J, with 6 bases in between. The CDR3 runs 12 residues.

The chain has TRBV20-1 and TRBJ1-2; D is undetermined. The CDR3 has 11 residues. Germline V gives CDR1 DFQATT, CDR2 SNEGSKA (reference sequence). Trimming stripped 4 bases from V and 7 bases from J, with 10 bases between. CDR3 DNA: TGCAGTGCTACCGGTTTTGCTGGCTACACCTTC. This sequence encodes CSATGFAGYTF.

The gene calls are TRBV12-2 and TRBJ1-1; TRBD1 reflects the table's D call only, with no check against the DNA. TRBV12-2 is deemed a pseudogene. CDR3 size: 13 residues. The CDR3 region has the DNA TGTGCGGATAAAGGGGGCGGCGGCACTGAAGCTTTCTTT. Translated, it gives CADKGGGGTEAFF.

This chain links TRBV4-3 with TRBJ1-2; TRBD1 might be the D (5 bases). The V gene lost 5 bases and the J gene lost 0 bases, with 28 bases spanning the gap. The CDR3 loop spans 20 amino acids. Germline V gives CDR1 LGHNA, CDR2 YSLEER. The CDR3 DNA reads TGCGCCAGCAGCTATAAGATTGGACACCTGCACGTAAATTCTAACTATGGCTACACCTTC. Translated: CASSYKIGHLHVNSNYGYTF.

A single count supports this clone. This chain joins TRBV27 and TRBJ2-7; maybe TRBD2 (5 bases). V was trimmed by 6 bases and J by 0 bases, leaving 12 bases between them. Germline loops: CDR1 MNHEY, CDR2 SMNVEV (reference sequence). The CDR3 is 14 residues long. CDR3 sequence: CASSSGRVSYEQYF. In DNA form, the CDR3 reads TGTGCCAGCAGCTCTGGGCGGGTCTCCTACGAGCAGTACTTC.

J is TRBJ2-7 and V is TRBV23-1; TRBD1 might be the D (5 bases). TRBV23-1 is reported as an ORF; its role is uncertain. V gave up 5 bases and J gave up 6 bases, with 5 bases separating them. The CDR3 spans 10 residues. This CDR3 is CASSTGEQYF. CDR3 nucleotide sequence: TGCGCCAGCAGTACAGGCGAGCAGTACTTC.

V usage is TRBV5-1 and J usage is TRBJ2-2, with unresolved D. This CDR3 contains 15 residues. V was shortened by 2 bases and J by 1 base, with 9 bases between the two germline ends. Germline V gene data show CDR1 as SGHRS and CDR2 as YFSETQ. CDR3 region: CASSFQRRNTGELFF. CDR3 nucleotide sequence: TGCGCCAGCAGCTTCCAGCGTCGGAACACCGGGGAGCTGTTTTTT.

The chain carries TRBV4-2 and TRBJ2-1; 11 positions agree with TRBD1. The CDR3 spans 16 residues. The ends lost 6 bases at V and 4 bases at J; junction bases unmatched: 8. Germline CDR1 is LGHNA and CDR2 is YNFKEQ. CDR3 in DNA: TGTGCCAGCAGAGAAGGGGGGACAGGGGGATACAATGAGCAGTTCTTC. The encoded protein is CASREGGTGGYNEQFF.

The chain combines TRBV11-2 with TRBJ2-5; TRBD2 aligns across 10 bases. V shed 1 base, J shed 2 bases, and the junction held 7 bases outside the gene matches. CDR3 size: 17 residues. CDR1 SGHAT and CDR2 FQNNGV come from the germline V gene. The CDR3 reads CASSLGLAGEGQETQYF. In DNA, the CDR3 is TGTGCCAGCAGCTTAGGGCTAGCGGGAGAGGGGCAAGAGACCCAGTACTTC.

V usage is TRBV6-6 and J usage is TRBJ1-1; TRBD1 might be the D (5 bases). Germline assignment: CDR1 MNHNY and CDR2 SVGAGI (reference sequence). CDR3 size: 14 residues. V was cut by 6 bases and J by 1 base, with 12 bases left in between. Written as DNA, the CDR3 is TGTGCCAGCAGCGCAGGGTTGAGGAACACTGAAGCTTTCTTT. It specifies CASSAGLRNTEAFF.

This chain connects TRBV19 to TRBJ1-5; D unclear. Germline lookup yields CDR1 LNHDA and CDR2 SQIVND (reference sequence). With 0 bases removed from V and 1 base from J, the gap between germline ends came to 10 bases. The CDR3 runs to 16 residues. The DNA of the CDR3 is TGTGCCAGTAGTATAGACCTAGGCGAGAGCAATCAGCCCCAGCATTTT. This encodes CASSIDLGESNQPQHF. Using reference TRBV19 and TRBJ1-5 for the parts outside the CDR3, the full variable domain is DGGITQSPKYLFRKEGQNVTLSCEQNLNHDAMYWYRQDPGQGLRLIYYSQIVNDFQKGDIAEGYSVSREKKESFPLTVTSAQKNPTAFYLCASSIDLGESNQPQHFGDGTRLSIL.

This clone came up a few times. This chain links TRBV7-9 with TRBJ1-2; unclear D gene. Germline-derived CDR1 and CDR2 are SEHNR and FQNEAQ (reference sequence). CDR3 size: 18 residues. Trimming stripped 5 bases from V and 2 bases from J, with 24 bases between. CDR3 nucleotides: TGTGCCAGCAGCCAGATAAACAGACACGACATGACCAACTATGGCTACACCTTC. Translating gives CASSQINRHDMTNYGYTF. The complete variable domain, with remaining parts taken from reference TRBV7-9 and TRBJ1-2, reads DTGVSQNPRHKITKRGQNVTFRCDPISEHNRLYWYRQTLGQGPEFLTYFQNEAQLEKSRLLSDRFSAERPKGSFSTLEIQRTEQGDSAMYLCASSQINRHDMTNYGYTFGSGTRLTVV.

This chain uses TRBV27 with TRBJ2-2, with a tentative D call TRBD1 (5 bases). Germline V lookup: CDR1 MNHEY, CDR2 SMNVEV (reference sequence). CDR3 length: 13 amino acids. Trimming stripped 4 bases from V and 4 bases from J, with 7 bases between. The CDR3 spells CASSCQGTGELFF. The CDR3 bases are TGTGCCAGCAGTTGTCAGGGCACCGGGGAGCTGTTTTTT.

The chain carries TRBV4-1 and TRBJ1-3; D not resolved. V lost 0 bases to trimming and J lost 0 bases, with 24 bases between them. Germline V gene lookup returns CDR1 MGHRA and CDR2 YSYEKL. The CDR3 spans 21 residues. This chain's CDR3 is CASSQDFPIPSPQVSGNTIYF. The CDR3 nucleotides are TGCGCCAGCAGCCAAGATTTCCCTATTCCTTCCCCCCAGGTCTCTGGAAACACCATATATTTT.

The rearrangement joins TRBV27 to TRBJ2-2, with a tentative D call TRBD2 (5 bases). Germline assignment: CDR1 MNHEY and CDR2 SMNVEV (reference sequence). Trimming cost V 7 bases and J 1 base, with 16 bases left between them. This CDR3 contains 16 residues. The DNA of the CDR3 is TGTGCCAGCAACCGAGCGGCCCCGGGGAACACCGGGGAGCTGTTTTTT. This codes for CASNRAAPGNTGELFF.

The V and J genes are TRBV4-3 and TRBJ2-7; no clear D gene. Germline CDR1 and CDR2: LGHNA and YSLEER. Trimming cost V 2 bases and J 2 bases, with 10 bases left between them. The CDR3 sequence is 14 residues long. CDR3 bases: TGCGCCAGCAGCCAACGACTCGCGGCCTACGAGCAGTACTTC. Residues: CASSQRLAAYEQYF.

This clone has only one observation. V and J are TRBV4-2 and TRBJ2-7; 7 bases map to TRBD1. Looked up from germline, CDR1 is LGHNA and CDR2 is YNFKEQ. The CDR3 runs 16 residues. Unmatched junction bases numbered 17, after V lost 8 bases and J lost 4 bases. The CDR3 nucleotides read TGTGCCAGCGCCCCCAGGACGACGGGACAGTTGTACGAGCAGTACTTC. As protein: CASAPRTTGQLYEQYF.

V usage is TRBV25-1 and J usage is TRBJ2-1; TRBD2 matches 9 bases. Per the germline V gene, CDR1 is MGHDK and CDR2 is SYGVNS. V lost 4 bases and J lost 4; bases outside the gene matches: 2. CDR3 length: 14 amino acids. The CDR3 DNA reads as TGTGCCAGCAGTGGACTAGCGGCGTACAATGAGCAGTTCTTC. Translation: CASSGLAAYNEQFF.